The 30 T cell receptor beta chains below were found in one sample sequenced in a study of T cells in Graves' hyperthyroidism and ophthalmopathy. RNA transcripts yielded amplified TCR beta CDR3 regions. The TCR CDR3 first-round RT-PCR relied on the HTBI primer set. TCRdb reprocessed the multiplex PCR reads via MiXCR and lists one record per CDR3 protein. The sample has some 770,000 distinct CDR3 sequences, about 15% seen once; the top ten hold approximately 8.4%. Sequencing used blood. The origin of the receptors is a man between 18 and 29 years old with Graves' hyperthyroidism.

This clonotype turned up a few times. V gene TRBV12-3 or TRBV12-4 combines with J gene TRBJ2-7; TRBD1 aligns across 8 bases. The CDR3 covers 15 residues. J lost 2 bases, V lost 5 bases, and 8 bases had no gene match. The DNA of the CDR3 is TGTGCCAGCAGTGCGCCGGGACAGGACACCTACGAGCAGTACTTC. This sequence encodes CASSAPGQDTYEQYF.

This clonotype was observed at least ten times. The V call is TRBV2, the J call TRBJ2-7; 7 bases match TRBD1. The CDR3 covers 13 residues. J gave up 5 bases and V 6 bases, and 7 bases lay outside the gene matches. Germline CDR1 and CDR2: SNHLY and FYNNEI. CDR3 DNA: TGTGCCAGCAGGAGACAGGGAAGAGACGAGCAGTACTTC. Translating it yields CASRRQGRDEQYF. Drawing the rest from reference TRBV2 and TRBJ2-7, the complete variable domain is EPEVTQTPSHQVTQMGQEVILRCVPISNHLYFYWYRQILGQKVEFLVSFYNNEISEKSEIFDDQFSVERPDGSNFTLKIRSTKLEDSAMYFCASRRQGRDEQYFGPGTRLTVT.

This clonotype showed up many times. V usage is TRBV10-3 and J usage is TRBJ2-1, with D tentatively TRBD2 (6 bases). The V and J ends lost 7 bases and 7 bases respectively, with 17 bases between them. CDR1 is ENHRY and CDR2 is SYGVKD in the germline V gene. The CDR3 sequence is 14 residues long. Written as DNA, the CDR3 is TGTGCCATCAATGATGGCGGGATGAGTAATGAGCAGTTCTTC. Encoded protein: CAINDGGMSNEQFF.

This sequence joins TRBV28 and TRBJ2-2, with D maybe TRBD2 (6 bases). From germline, CDR1 is MDHEN and CDR2 SYDVKM. The CDR3 length is 14 residues. Trimming took off 2 bases at V and 4 bases at J, with 8 bases between the two ends. The CDR3 coding sequence is TGTGCCAGCAGTTTAGGAGGGGTCACCGGGGAGCTGTTTTTT. As protein: CASSLGGVTGELFF. Full variable domain (rest looked up from reference TRBV28 and TRBJ2-2): DVKVTQSSRYLVKRTGEKVFLECVQDMDHENMFWYRQDPGLGLRLIYFSYDVKMKEKGDIPEGYSVSREKKERFSLILESASTNQTSMYLCASSLGGVTGELFFGEGSRLTVL.

This clonotype was found a few times. The chain employs TRBV19 and TRBJ1-5; D perhaps matches TRBD1 (5 bases). Between the trimmed V and J ends, which lost 7 bases and 0 bases, there was a span of 16 bases. The CDR3 runs to 16 residues. CDR1 and CDR2 (germline): LNHDA, SQIVND (reference sequence). The CDR3 sequence: CASKPTGDYSNQPQHF. CDR3 nucleotides: TGTGCCAGTAAACCAACAGGAGATTATAGCAATCAGCCCCAGCATTTT. The whole variable domain, filled in from reference TRBV19 and TRBJ1-5, reads DGGITQSPKYLFRKEGQNVTLSCEQNLNHDAMYWYRQDPGQGLRLIYYSQIVNDFQKGDIAEGYSVSREKKESFPLTVTSAQKNPTAFYLCASKPTGDYSNQPQHFGDGTRLSIL.

The rearrangement links TRBV29-1 to TRBJ1-2; maybe TRBD1 (5 bases). The CDR3 runs 14 residues. The V gene's germline CDR1 is SQVTM and CDR2 ANQGSEA. V lost 1 base and J 2 bases, leaving 11 bases between the germline ends. The DNA for the CDR3 is TGCAGCGTTGAAGTTGAAGGGGCGAACTATGGCTACACCTTC. Translation gives CSVEVEGANYGYTF.

The chain is built from TRBV6-1 and TRBJ2-2, with TRBD1 identical over 7 bases. This CDR3 contains 17 residues. Germline assignment: CDR1 MNHNS and CDR2 SASEGT. V lost 6 bases and J lost 4; bases outside the gene matches: 14. The CDR3 region has the DNA TGTGCCAGCAGCCACCACCCCTACAGGGGTGTCACCGGGGAGCTGTTTTTT. As protein: CASSHHPYRGVTGELFF.

This clonotype was seen ten or more times. This sequence joins TRBV6-2 or TRBV6-3 and TRBJ2-1; a possible D gene is TRBD2 (6 bases). The CDR3 is 16 residues long. Germline assignment: CDR1 MNHEY and CDR2 SVGEGT. V dropped 2 bases and J dropped 4 bases, with 15 bases sitting between them. CDR3 amino acids: CASSYIGGNGYNEQFF. CDR3 bases: TGTGCCAGCAGTTACATAGGCGGGAACGGGTACAATGAGCAGTTCTTC.

This clonotype showed up just a few times. The chain carries TRBV18 and TRBJ2-2, with unresolved D. Looked up from germline, CDR1 is KGHSH and CDR2 is LQKENI. V lost 1 base and J 2 bases, leaving 8 bases between the germline ends. This CDR3 contains 15 residues. The CDR3 protein is CASSPRNRNTGELFF. Written as DNA, the CDR3 is TGTGCCAGCTCACCACGAAACAGAAACACCGGGGAGCTGTTTTTT.

This clonotype was counted ten times or more. This rearrangement joins TRBV24-1 to TRBJ1-2; no clear D. This CDR3 is 12 amino acids long. The V gene's germline CDR1 is KGHDR and CDR2 SFDVKD. V was shortened by 2 bases and J by 6 bases, with 6 bases between the two germline ends. The CDR3 DNA follows: TGTGCCACCAGTGATTGGACGCATGGCTACACCTTC. It is translated as CATSDWTHGYTF.

This clonotype has a count of ten or more. V gene TRBV28 combines with J gene TRBJ2-1; tentatively, D is TRBD1 or TRBD2 (5 bases each). CDR1 MDHEN and CDR2 SYDVKM come from the germline V gene. The ends were cut back, 1 base at V and 5 bases at J, with 9 bases in the middle. This CDR3 is built from 14 residues. The CDR3 DNA reads as TGTGCCAGCAGTTTATTAGAGGGGAACAATGAGCAGTTCTTC. It is translated as CASSLLEGNNEQFF.

This clonotype came up many times. This chain links TRBV20-1 with TRBJ1-3; 7 nucleotides agree with TRBD1. The J segment lost 3 bases and the V segment lost 0 bases, leaving 11 bases of the junction unmatched. This CDR3 region has 17 residues. CDR1 is DFQATT, CDR2 SNEGSKA, per germline (reference sequence). CDR3 residues: CSARDLLGQDGGNTIYF. The CDR3 DNA follows: TGCAGTGCTAGAGATCTCCTCGGACAGGACGGTGGAAACACCATATATTTT.

The chain recombines TRBV6-1 with TRBJ1-6, with no clear D. Looked up from germline, CDR1 is MNHNS and CDR2 is SASEGT. The CDR3 extends over 17 amino acids. V was cut by 5 bases and J by 10 bases, with 24 bases left in between. The CDR3 reads CASSNYLGFIRDSPLHF. CDR3 nucleotides: TGTGCCAGCAGTAACTATTTGGGGTTCATCCGTGACTCACCCCTCCACTTT.

This clonotype was seen at least ten times. The chain has TRBV11-3 and TRBJ2-3, with D possibly being TRBD1 or TRBD2 (6 bases each). Trimming took off 4 bases at V and 0 bases at J, with 14 bases between the two ends. CDR3 length: 16 residues. Germline assignment: CDR1 SGHNT and CDR2 YENEEA. CDR3 sequence (DNA): TGTGCCAGCAGCTATACAGGGACTTCTAGCACAGATACGCAGTATTTT. This translates into CASSYTGTSSTDTQYF.

The chain couples TRBV20-1 to TRBJ2-7; maybe TRBD1 (5 bases). Germline CDR1 and CDR2: DFQATT and SNEGSKA (reference sequence). The V end lost 2 bases, the J end lost 4 bases, and 15 bases lay between the germline ends. The CDR3 contains 14 residues. The CDR3 region is CSARTRGQIYEQYF. The CDR3 region has the DNA TGCAGTGCTAGAACCCGAGGACAAATTTACGAGCAGTACTTC.

Only a few counts were recorded for this clonotype. This sequence joins TRBV25-1 and TRBJ2-5; 15 bases are shared with TRBD2. CDR3 length equals 16 residues. The V gene's germline CDR1 is MGHDK and CDR2 SYGVNS. The V segment lost 4 bases and the J segment 5 bases; nucleotides outside the gene matches: 5. CDR3 region: CASSVGLAGGVETQYF. The CDR3 DNA is TGTGCCAGCAGTGTCGGACTAGCGGGAGGGGTGGAGACCCAGTACTTC.

This clonotype appeared a few times. The chain links TRBV6-1 to TRBJ2-1, with TRBD2 matching 8 bases. The CDR3 is 16 residues long. Germline V lookup: CDR1 MNHNS, CDR2 SASEGT. V was pared by 3 bases and J by 4 bases, with 8 bases of the junction left unmatched. CDR3 nucleotides: TGTGCCAGCAGTGAGGAGGGACTAGGGGAGTACAATGAGCAGTTCTTC. The encoded protein is CASSEEGLGEYNEQFF.

This rearrangement joins TRBV19 to TRBJ2-2, with unresolved D. The CDR3 loop spans 12 amino acids. From germline, CDR1 is LNHDA and CDR2 SQIVND (reference sequence). V lost 4 bases and J 3 bases, leaving 3 bases between the germline ends. This CDR3 reads CASSTHTGELFF. The DNA of the CDR3 is TGTGCCAGTAGTACGCACACCGGGGAGCTGTTTTTT.

This clonotype was picked up many times. V is TRBV9 and J is TRBJ2-1, with TRBD1 identical over 9 bases. J lost 8 bases, V lost 0 bases, and 6 bases had no gene match. Germline V gives CDR1 SGDLS, CDR2 YYNGEE. The CDR3 spans 15 residues. CDR3 DNA sequence: TGTGCCAGCAGCGTAGTCCGGGACAGGGACGATGAGCAGTTCTTC. This sequence encodes CASSVVRDRDDEQFF. The full variable domain, with the rest looked up from reference TRBV9 and TRBJ2-1, is DSGVTQTPKHLITATGQRVTLRCSPRSGDLSVYWYQQSLDQGLQFLIQYYNGEERAKGNILERFSAQQFPDLHSELNLSSLELGDSALYFCASSVVRDRDDEQFFGPGTRLTVL.

This sequence joins TRBV11-2 and TRBJ2-1, with 7 bases that match TRBD2. The CDR3 loop spans 15 amino acids. The germline CDR1 and CDR2 sequences are SGHAT and FQNNGV. J lost 8 bases, V lost 8 bases, and 15 bases had no gene match. CDR3 amino acids: CASAGASGTWDEQFF. CDR3 coding DNA: TGTGCCAGCGCGGGTGCTAGCGGAACCTGGGATGAGCAGTTCTTC.

The chain employs TRBV20-1 and TRBJ2-1, with TRBD2 matching over 7 bases. Germline CDR1 is DFQATT and CDR2 is SNEGSKA (reference sequence). J gave up 5 bases and V 3 bases, and 7 bases lay outside the gene matches. This CDR3 region has 14 residues. This CDR3 reads CSASSPLADNEQFF. CDR3 coding DNA: TGCAGTGCTAGTAGTCCCCTAGCGGACAATGAGCAGTTCTTC.

This clonotype was observed a handful of times. The chain has TRBV7-9 and TRBJ2-2; 7 bases align to TRBD2. The CDR3 length is 18 residues. Germline V gives CDR1 SEHNR, CDR2 FQNEAQ (reference sequence). The ends lost 1 base at V and 7 bases at J; junction bases unmatched: 15. Here the CDR3 DNA reads TGTGCCAGCAGCTTAGGACACCTAGCGGCTACGGTTGGCGGGGAGCTGTTTTTT. Translation: CASSLGHLAATVGGELFF.

This clonotype has a handful of counts. The V gene is TRBV6-2 or TRBV6-3, the J gene TRBJ2-1, with 15 bases aligning to TRBD2. CDR1 and CDR2 from the germline V gene are MNHEY and SVGEGT. The junction had 2 bases not matched to a gene; V was cut back by 4 bases and J by 10 bases. The CDR3 totals 14 residues. The CDR3 protein is CASSWTSGRGEQFF. In DNA, the CDR3 is TGTGCCAGCAGTTGGACTAGCGGGAGGGGGGAGCAGTTCTTC.

This clonotype was seen ten or more times. This chain joins TRBV6-5 and TRBJ2-1; 9 bases are a match to TRBD2. CDR1 MNHEY and CDR2 SVGAGI come from the germline V gene. The CDR3 has 15 residues. Trimming cost V 0 bases and J 4 bases; bases outside gene matches: 1. The CDR3 DNA follows: TGTGCCAGCAGTTACTCGACTAGCGGTTACAATGAGCAGTTCTTC. Translating gives CASSYSTSGYNEQFF.

This chain uses TRBV28 with TRBJ2-2; TRBD1 or TRBD2 may be the D gene (5 bases each). V lost 6 bases and J lost 8, with 10 bases in between. Germline assignment: CDR1 MDHEN and CDR2 SYDVKM. The CDR3 is 12 residues long. The CDR3 nucleotides are TGTGCCAGCAGACGGGACGGTGGGGAGCTGTTTTTT. It translates to CASRRDGGELFF.

This clonotype was recorded a few times. The chain recombines TRBV13 with TRBJ2-7; perhaps TRBD1 as D (6 bases). The CDR3 sequence is 15 residues long. V dropped 5 bases and J dropped 6 bases, with 20 bases sitting between them. Germline lookup yields CDR1 PRHDT and CDR2 FYEKMQ (reference sequence). DNA of the CDR3: TGTGCCAGCAGCCCTGAGAGGGGGTATGCGACCGAGCAGTACTTC. Amino acid sequence: CASSPERGYATEQYF.

The chain links TRBV4-1 to TRBJ2-4; D tentatively reads TRBD1 or TRBD2 (5 bases each). The CDR3 has 12 residues. Trimming removed 5 bases at V and 8 bases at J, with 10 bases between. Germline V CDR1 and CDR2: MGHRA, YSYEKL. CDR3 region: CASSSLGHIQYF. The DNA of the CDR3 is TGCGCCAGCAGCAGCCTGGGACACATTCAGTACTTC.

This clonotype was picked up many times. This chain uses TRBV10-3 with TRBJ2-5; a possible D gene is TRBD1 (7 bases). Germline-derived CDR1 and CDR2 are ENHRY and SYGVKD. V was shortened by 2 bases and J by 5 bases, with 15 bases between the two germline ends. The CDR3 covers 15 residues. The CDR3 is CAISENRGGGETQYF. The CDR3 DNA reads TGTGCCATCAGTGAGAACAGGGGCGGAGGGGAGACCCAGTACTTC.

This clonotype was counted ten times or more. The V and J genes are TRBV6-1 and TRBJ2-5; D ambiguous. This CDR3 comprises 14 residues. CDR1 and CDR2 (germline): MNHNS, SASEGT. Trimming removed 8 bases at V and 5 bases at J, with 18 bases between. The CDR3 sequence is CASSRPASRETQYF. For the CDR3, the DNA is TGTGCCAGCTCCCGCCCGGCTTCCCGGGAGACCCAGTACTTC.

Ten or more counts support this clonotype. The chain uses TRBV3-1 and TRBJ2-7; 10 bases agree with TRBD2. Germline CDR1 LGHDT, CDR2 YNNKEL (reference sequence). The CDR3 length is 16 residues. The V and J ends lost 6 bases and 2 bases, in that order; junction bases with no gene match: 10. Here the CDR3 DNA reads TGTGCCAGCAGTCAGGATGGGACTAGCGTTGCCTACGAGCAGTACTTC. Translating gives CASSQDGTSVAYEQYF.